This entry is about one TCR beta chain. This specimen comes from a study of blood T cell repertoires in COVID-19. The CDR3 is made up of 15 amino acids. V shed 5 bases and J shed 4 bases, with 15 bases lying between them. CDR1 and CDR2 from the germline V gene are MNHEY and SMNVEV (reference sequence). Some clones are missing from TCRdb's copy, which holds only in-frame ones; the method was immunoSEQ multiplex PCR. Of around 260,000 clones listed, 87% were seen once; the top ten hold roughly 1.6%. The source material was peripheral blood. The TCR comes from a woman aged 40 to 49 who had recovered from COVID-19. This chain joins TRBV27 and TRBJ1-3, with D perhaps TRBD1 (6 bases). For the CDR3, the DNA is TGTGCCAGCAGTGAGGGTTGGGGGCGAGGAAACACCATATATTTT. It translates to CASSEGWGRGNTIYF.